The next 3 T cell receptor beta chains were all read from a single sample in a study of shared clonotypes between healthy human individuals. Here immunoSEQ multiplex PCR was the method, and the copy in TCRdb shows in-frame clones only, minus some. The sample consists of more than 2,000,000 clones, about 92% of them appearing once. The sample consisted of naive CD4+ T cells from PBMCs. Stated subset: CD45RA+ positively selected. The receptor set was obtained from a man in his late teens or twenties in good health. Some clones in this sample may be carry-over from other donors' samples.

The chain is built from TRBV6-6 and TRBJ2-7, with D uncertain. The V and J ends lost 3 bases and 5 bases respectively, with 11 bases between them. Germline loops: CDR1 MNHNY, CDR2 SVGAGI (reference sequence). This CDR3 region has 13 residues. CDR3 sequence (DNA): TGTGCCAGCAGTTATCTTAGCTGGCACGAGCAGTACTTC. Protein: CASSYLSWHEQYF.

This chain joins TRBV6-1 and TRBJ1-3, with D hard to call. The CDR3 spans 12 residues. V shed 5 bases and J shed 2 bases, with 4 bases lying between them. CDR1 is MNHNS, CDR2 SASEGT, per germline. The CDR3 sequence is CASSLTGNTIYF. The CDR3 bases are TGTGCCAGCAGTCTAACTGGAAACACCATATATTTT.

The gene calls are TRBV5-1 and TRBJ1-1; D is undetermined. The CDR3 is 13 amino acids. From germline, CDR1 is SGHRS and CDR2 YFSETQ. V lost 4 bases and J lost 2, with 9 bases in between. CDR3 protein: CASSGQFNTEAFF. Written as DNA, the CDR3 is TGCGCCAGCAGCGGGCAATTCAACACTGAAGCTTTCTTT. Full variable domain (rest looked up from reference TRBV5-1 and TRBJ1-1): KAGVTQTPRYLIKTRGQQVTLSCSPISGHRSVSWYQQTPGQGLQFLFEYFSETQRNKGNFPGRFSGRQFSNSRSEMNVSTLELGDSALYLCASSGQFNTEAFFGQGTRLTVV.